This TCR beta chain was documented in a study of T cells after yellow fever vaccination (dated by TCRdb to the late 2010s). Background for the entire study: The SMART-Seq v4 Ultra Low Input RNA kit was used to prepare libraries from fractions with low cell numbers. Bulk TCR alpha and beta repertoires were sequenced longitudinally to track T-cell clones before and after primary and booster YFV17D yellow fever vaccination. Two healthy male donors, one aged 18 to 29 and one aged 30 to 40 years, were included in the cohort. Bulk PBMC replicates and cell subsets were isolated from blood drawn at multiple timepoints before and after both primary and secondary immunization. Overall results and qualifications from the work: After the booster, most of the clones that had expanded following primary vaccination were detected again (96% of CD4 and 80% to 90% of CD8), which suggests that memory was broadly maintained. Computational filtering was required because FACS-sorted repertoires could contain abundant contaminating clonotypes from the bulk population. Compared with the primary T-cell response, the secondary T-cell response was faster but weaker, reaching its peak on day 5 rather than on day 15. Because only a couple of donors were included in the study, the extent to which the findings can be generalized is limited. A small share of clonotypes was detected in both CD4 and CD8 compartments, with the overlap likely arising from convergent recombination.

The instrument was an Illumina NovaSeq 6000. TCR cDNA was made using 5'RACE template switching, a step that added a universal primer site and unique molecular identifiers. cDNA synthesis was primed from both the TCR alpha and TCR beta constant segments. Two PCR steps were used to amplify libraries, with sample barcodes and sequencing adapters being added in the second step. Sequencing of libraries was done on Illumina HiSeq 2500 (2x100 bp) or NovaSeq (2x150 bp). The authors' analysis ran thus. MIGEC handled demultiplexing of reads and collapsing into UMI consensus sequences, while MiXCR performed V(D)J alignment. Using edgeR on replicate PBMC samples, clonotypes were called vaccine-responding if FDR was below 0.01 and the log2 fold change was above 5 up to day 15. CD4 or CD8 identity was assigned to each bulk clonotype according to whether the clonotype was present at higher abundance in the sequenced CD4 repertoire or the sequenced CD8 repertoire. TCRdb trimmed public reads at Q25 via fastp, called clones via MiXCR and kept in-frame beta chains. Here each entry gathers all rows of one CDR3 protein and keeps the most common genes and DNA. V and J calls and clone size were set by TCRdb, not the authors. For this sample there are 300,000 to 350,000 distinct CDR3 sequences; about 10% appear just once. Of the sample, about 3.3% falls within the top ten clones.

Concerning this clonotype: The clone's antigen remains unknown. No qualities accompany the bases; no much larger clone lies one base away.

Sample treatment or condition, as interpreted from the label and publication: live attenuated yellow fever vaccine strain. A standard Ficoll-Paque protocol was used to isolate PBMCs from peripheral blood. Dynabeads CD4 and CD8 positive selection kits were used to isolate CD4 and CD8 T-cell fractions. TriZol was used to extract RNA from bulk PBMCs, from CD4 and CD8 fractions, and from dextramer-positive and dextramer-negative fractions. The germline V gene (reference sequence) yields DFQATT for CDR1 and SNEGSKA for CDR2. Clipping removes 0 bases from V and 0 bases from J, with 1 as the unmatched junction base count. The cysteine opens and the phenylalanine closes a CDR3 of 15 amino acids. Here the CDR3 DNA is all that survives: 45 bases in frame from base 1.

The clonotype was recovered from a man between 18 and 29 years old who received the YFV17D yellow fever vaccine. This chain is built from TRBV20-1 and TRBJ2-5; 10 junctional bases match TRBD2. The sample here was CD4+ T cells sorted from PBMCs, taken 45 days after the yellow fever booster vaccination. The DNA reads TGCAGTGCTAGAGATACTAGCGGGGACCAAGAGACCCAGTACTTC. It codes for CSARDTSGDQETQYF.